This T cell receptor beta chain was profiled in a study of a mutant IDH1 vaccine in newly diagnosed glioma. Study-level information: Patients under treatment included roughly 60% males and 37.5% females and had a mean age of 40.4 years. The study, taken as a whole, reports: Pseudoprogression appeared unlinked to shifts in leading peripheral T cell clonotypes.

To note about this clone: What it recognizes is unknown. At one end the junction does not follow the germline gene, possibly because of a read error.

The CDR3 contains 13 residues. The V gene's germline CDR1 is KGHSH and CDR2 LQKENI. Time point indicated: week 35, safety follow-up. The study gave 300 ug of mutant IDH1 20-mer peptide per vaccine dose, with topical imiquimod. Produced via immunoSEQ multiplex PCR; TCRdb's table is partial and in-frame only. The repertoire holds around 70,000 clones, with about four fifths as singletons. V gene TRBV18 combines with J gene TRBJ2-7; the D is unclear. The input for sequencing was PBMCs, taken from a glioma patient whose treatment included an IDH1 peptide vaccine. This TCR was recovered from a man between 18 and 29 years old with glioma. The CDR3, as DNA: TGTGCCAGCTCAAAAGTGTCAGCCTACGGGCAGTACTTC. Its translation: CASSKVSAYGQYF.